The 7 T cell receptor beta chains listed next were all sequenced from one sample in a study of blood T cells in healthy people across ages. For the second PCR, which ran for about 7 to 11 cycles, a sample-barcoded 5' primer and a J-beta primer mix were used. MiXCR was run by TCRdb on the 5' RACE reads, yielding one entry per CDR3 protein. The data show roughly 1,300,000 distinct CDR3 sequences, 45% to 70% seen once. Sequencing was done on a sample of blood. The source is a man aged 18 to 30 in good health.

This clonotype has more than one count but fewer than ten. The DNA of the CDR3 is TGTGCCAGCAGTTACTCTGACGGGGGCTGGGGGAGCTACTACGAGCAGTACTTC. It specifies CASSYSDGGWGSYYEQYF. This rearrangement joins TRBV6-2 or TRBV6-3 to TRBJ2-7; the D call may be TRBD1 or TRBD2 (6 bases each). The CDR3 sequence is 18 residues long. Trimming cost V 0 bases and J 3 bases, with 21 bases left between them. Germline V gene sequence: CDR1 MNHEY, CDR2 SVGEGT.

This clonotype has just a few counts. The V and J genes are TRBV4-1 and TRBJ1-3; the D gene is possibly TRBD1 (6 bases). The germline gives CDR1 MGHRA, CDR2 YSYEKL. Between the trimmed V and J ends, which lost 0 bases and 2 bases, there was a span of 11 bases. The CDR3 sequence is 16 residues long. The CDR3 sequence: CASSQDPDRPGNTIYF. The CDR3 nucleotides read TGCGCCAGCAGCCAAGACCCCGACAGGCCTGGAAACACCATATATTTT.

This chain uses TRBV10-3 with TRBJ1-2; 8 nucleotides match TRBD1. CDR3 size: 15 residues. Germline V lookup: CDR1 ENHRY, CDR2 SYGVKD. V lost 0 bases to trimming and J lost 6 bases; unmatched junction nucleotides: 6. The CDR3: CAISESTQGEHGYTF. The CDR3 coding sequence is TGTGCCATCAGTGAGTCGACACAGGGGGAACATGGCTACACCTTC.

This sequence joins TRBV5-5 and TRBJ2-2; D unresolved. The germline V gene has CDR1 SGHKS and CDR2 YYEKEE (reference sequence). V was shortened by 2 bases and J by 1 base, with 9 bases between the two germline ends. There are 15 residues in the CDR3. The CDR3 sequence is CASSFENRNTGELFF. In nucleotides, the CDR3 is TGTGCCAGCAGCTTTGAGAACAGGAACACCGGGGAGCTGTTTTTT. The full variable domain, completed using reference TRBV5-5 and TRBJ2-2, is DAGVTQSPTHLIKTRGQQVTLRCSPISGHKSVSWYQQVLGQGPQFIFQYYEKEERGRGNFPDRFSARQFPNYSSELNVNALLLGDSALYLCASSFENRNTGELFFGEGSRLTVL.

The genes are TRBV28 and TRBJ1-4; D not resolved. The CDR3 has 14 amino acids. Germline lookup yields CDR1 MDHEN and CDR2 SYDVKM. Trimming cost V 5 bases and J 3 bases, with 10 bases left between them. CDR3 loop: CASSVDASNEKLFF. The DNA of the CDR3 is TGTGCCAGCAGTGTAGACGCCTCTAATGAAAAACTGTTTTTT.

The CDR3 DNA is TGTGCCAGCAGCGCCTATAACACCGGGGAGCTGTTTTTT. This codes for CASSAYNTGELFF. The gene calls are TRBV9 and TRBJ2-2; D unclear. Deletions cut 3 bases from V and 2 bases from J, with 5 bases between. The CDR3 extends over 13 amino acids. Per germline, CDR1 SGDLS and CDR2 YYNGEE.

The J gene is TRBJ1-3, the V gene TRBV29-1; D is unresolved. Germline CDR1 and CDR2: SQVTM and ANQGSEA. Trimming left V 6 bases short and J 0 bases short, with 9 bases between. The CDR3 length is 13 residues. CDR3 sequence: CSVGVGSGNTIYF. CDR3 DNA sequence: TGCAGCGTCGGGGTAGGCTCTGGAAACACCATATATTTT.